This TCR beta chain derives from a study of pediatric ulcerative colitis (dated by TCRdb to the late 2010s). Background for the entire study: From nine newly diagnosed, treatment-naive pediatric ulcerative colitis patients and four non-IBD control children, paired blood and rectal samples were collected. Overall study outcomes, separate from this receptor: Controls, mild-moderate and acute severe colitis patients were separated by rectal repertoire features, and reduced rectal diversity due to clonal expansions was observed in acute severe colitis. Two rectal CDR3 clonotypes were found in every ulcerative colitis patient but in no control. The healthy control group was small, with only a few individuals. Because the repertoires came from total lymphocyte DNA, rare subsets such as regulatory T cells may have patterns that are not reflected. For technical reasons, blood samples from a couple of patients gave substantially fewer templates, and these samples were excluded from the blood-rectal overlap analysis. Blood-derived T cells may have been included in the rectal pinch biopsies, particularly in patients with overt colitis. Clonal overlap between a subject's own blood and rectum was significantly greater in ulcerative colitis patients than in controls, which suggests more T cell trafficking to inflamed tissue.

During colonoscopy, one to two pinch biopsies were obtained from the rectum for research purposes. The control children had a colonoscopy because IBD was suspected, but their endoscopy was normal both macroscopically and histologically, and none were diagnosed with IBD within the following year. Before DNA isolation, rectal biopsies were subjected to proteinase K digestion. The Wizard kit (Promega) was used to extract genomic DNA from the blood and intestinal samples. Based on its abundance in the sample, this clone is medium-sized (0.01 to 0.1%). Its target antigen remains unknown. No much larger clone exists at a distance of one base, and base qualities are not known. The germline V gene yields MDHEN for CDR1 and SYDVKM for CDR2. The trim is 6 bases for V and 2 bases for J, with a gap of 10 bases between the germline ends. Measured from the cysteine to the phenylalanine, the CDR3 is 13 residues long. Only CDR3 DNA is held: 39 bases, read in frame from base 1.

Using the immunoSEQ TRB Survey service, rearranged CDR3 beta regions were amplified from genomic DNA with multiplex V and J primers. To keep depth equal across samples, survey-level sequencing depth of up to 500,000 reads per sample was applied. Libraries were purified, pooled and sequenced on Illumina technology. Per the original workflow: immunoSEQ online tools were used for productive clonality, sample overlap, pairwise scatters, CDR3 beta length, V/D/J gene usage and productiveness. Alongside Shannon and Simpson indices, calculated diversity was computed as the number of unique rearrangements divided by total templates, multiplied by 100. Principal component analysis used the R prcomp function and ggbiplot package on Z-score normalized data. Blood-rectal clonal overlap within each subject was quantified with Morisita's index. TCRdb retrieved this table from immuneACCESS and kept in-frame rearrangements only. Not all clones are present; in checked studies, unresolved V genes account for under half, and no reason is known for the remainder. The V and J calls and clone size are taken from that table; D and trimming were inferred from the DNA. A total of 15,000 to 20,000 clones appear in this sample, approximately 80% of them only once. Around 7.6% of the sample lies in the top ten.

The TCR originated in a boy between 5 and 17 years old who was a control in a study of pediatric ulcerative colitis. Sequencing was carried out using gut tissue. The sequence is built from TRBV28 and TRBJ1-2; no D segment can be confidently identified. The sequenced DNA: TGTGCCAGCAGCCCTGGGGTCAACTATGGCTACACCTTC. It is translated as CASSPGVNYGYTF.